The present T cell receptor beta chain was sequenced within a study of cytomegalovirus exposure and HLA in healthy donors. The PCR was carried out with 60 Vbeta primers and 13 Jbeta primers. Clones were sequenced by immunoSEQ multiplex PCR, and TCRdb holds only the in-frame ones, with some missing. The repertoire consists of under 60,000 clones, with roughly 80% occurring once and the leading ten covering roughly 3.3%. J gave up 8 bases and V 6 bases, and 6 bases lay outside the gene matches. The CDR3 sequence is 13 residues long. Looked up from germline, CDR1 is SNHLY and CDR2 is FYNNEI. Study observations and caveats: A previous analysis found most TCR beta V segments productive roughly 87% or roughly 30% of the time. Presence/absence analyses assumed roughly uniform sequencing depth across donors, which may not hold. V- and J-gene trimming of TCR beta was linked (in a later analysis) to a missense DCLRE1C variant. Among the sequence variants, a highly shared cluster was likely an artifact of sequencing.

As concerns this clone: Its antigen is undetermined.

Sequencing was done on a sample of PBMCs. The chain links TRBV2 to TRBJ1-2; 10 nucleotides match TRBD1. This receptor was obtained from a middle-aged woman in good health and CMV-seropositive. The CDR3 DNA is TGTGCCAGCAGAGCCGGGACAGGGGTCGGCTACACCTTC. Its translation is CASRAGTGVGYTF.